A single sample is the source of the 14 T cell receptor delta chains below, sequenced in a study of gamma delta lymphoproliferative disorders and STAT genes. The receptor sequences were amplified from genomic DNA of peripheral blood mononuclear cells. TCRdb redid the clone calls on the multiplex PCR reads with CATT. This sample has 3,000 or so delta-chain clones, with approximately 1.2% found just once. Sequencing was carried out using blood. All receptors come from a human donor in good health.

The sample holds a few counts of this clone. The TCRdb protein, from a much larger clone, departs from this DNA's translation at residue 4, likely by read error; the protein shown derives from the DNA. This chain links TRDV2 with TRDJ3, with TRDD3 identical over 9 bases. The CDR3 spans 19 residues. CDR1 and CDR2 from the germline V gene are GEAIGNYY and EKD. CDR3 sequence reads: CACGTVTGGPNPDTRQMFF. CDR3 coding DNA: TGTGCCTGTGGCACCGTTACTGGGGGACCGAACCCGGACACCCGACAGATGTTTTTC.

This clone was observed a handful of times. TCRdb records a much larger clone's protein for this DNA, with a difference at residue 3 that likely arises from a read error; the protein given is the translation of the DNA. The chain recombines TRDV2 with TRDJ1; 7 nucleotides agree with TRDD3. Germline-derived CDR1 and CDR2 are GEAIGNYY and EKD. The CDR3 is 14 residues long. CDR3 nucleotide sequence: TGTGCCTATGACCCCTTGGGGGAGGCCGATAAACTCATCTTT. Translating gives CAYDPLGEADKLIF.

By its share, this clone is hyperexpanded. Other DNA sequences within the sample encode an identical CDR3. The CDR3 sequence: CACDVLGDTPDKLIF. Written as DNA, the CDR3 is TGTGCCTGTGATGTACTGGGGGATACCCCCGATAAACTCATCTTT. The V gene is TRDV2, the J gene TRDJ1; TRDD3 agrees at 12 bases. J lost 3 bases, V lost 4 bases, and 5 bases had no gene match. Per the germline V gene, CDR1 is GEAIGNYY and CDR2 is EKD. The CDR3 is 15 residues long.

The chain employs TRDV2 and TRDJ1, with TRDD3 matching 12 bases. Germline CDR1 and CDR2: GEAIGNYY and EKD. This CDR3 is 16 amino acids long. Germline trimming cut 0 bases from V and 3 bases from J; bases unmatched to any gene: 4. DNA of the CDR3: TGTGCCTGTGACACCCTGGGGGATACGGGCGCCGATAAACTCATCTTT. This translates into CACDTLGDTGADKLIF.

Only a few counts were recorded for this clone. A far larger clone is one base from this, pointing to a likely read error. The chain uses TRDV2 and TRDJ1; 13 bases fit TRDD3. Per germline, CDR1 GEAIGNYY and CDR2 EKD. This CDR3 region has 22 residues. With V trimmed by 5 bases and J by 2 bases, 25 bases remained unmatched. CDR3 region: CACGPVTGGYAGRFKSTDKLIF. CDR3 in DNA: TGTGCCTGTGGCCCCGTGACTGGGGGATACGCGGGACGTTTCAAATCGACCGATAAACTCATCTTT.

Points on this clone: The amino acid sequence in TCRdb belongs to a much larger clone and departs from this DNA's translation at residues 12 and 13, likely a sequencing read error; the sequence shown is translated from the DNA. This chain uses TRDV2 with TRDJ1; 7 bases align to TRDD3. In germline, CDR1 is GEAIGNYY, CDR2 EKD. CDR3 length: 17 residues. The V segment lost 3 bases and the J segment 6 bases; nucleotides outside the gene matches: 18. CDR3: CACDEIGGSLYINKLIF. For the CDR3, the DNA is TGTGCCTGTGACGAGATAGGGGGATCCCTGTACATCAATAAACTCATCTTT.

This clone was seen a few times. The CDR3: CARKLKLIF. CDR3 nucleotides: TGTGCCCGAAAACTGAAACTCATCTTT. This chain links TRDV2 with TRDJ1; D gene unclear. Germline CDR1 reads GEAIGNYY; CDR2 reads EKD. The CDR3 runs to 9 residues. The ends were cut back, 9 bases at V and 8 bases at J, with 9 bases in the middle.

Only a few counts were recorded for this clone. For this DNA, TCRdb reports the protein of a much larger clone, which diverges at residue 9, most likely from a read error; the protein presented here is translated directly from the DNA. This rearrangement joins TRDV1 to TRDJ1; D not certain. This CDR3 has 13 residues. Germline loops: CDR1 TSWWSYY, CDR2 QGS. V shed 3 bases and J shed 6 bases, with 11 bases lying between them. The CDR3 loop reads CALGDPFTHKLIF. The DNA for the CDR3 is TGTGCTCTTGGGGATCCCTTTACCCATAAACTCATCTTT.

In this sample, this clone turned up a few times. This DNA's translation and the protein TCRdb lists, from a much larger clone, do not match at residue 5, likely due to a read error; the protein shown is translated from the DNA. The genes are TRDV2 and TRDJ1, with a weak D call TRDD3 (5 bases). There are 14 residues in the CDR3. V was shortened by 2 bases and J by 8 bases, with 17 bases between the two germline ends. CDR1 GEAIGNYY and CDR2 EKD come from the germline V gene. The CDR3 DNA follows: TGTGCCTGTGACATCGCAGGGATCCGGACAAAACTCATCTTT. This codes for CACDIAGIRTKLIF.

With regard to this clone: TCRdb has a much larger clone's protein, which differs at residue 3 from the translation of this DNA, likely because of a read error; what is shown is the protein translated from the DNA. The rearrangement links TRDV2 to TRDJ1, with 9 bases that match TRDD3. Looked up from germline, CDR1 is GEAIGNYY and CDR2 is EKD. The CDR3 consists of 17 residues. CDR3 in DNA: TGTGCCTATGACAGACTGGGGGAGGCCCGGTACACCGATAAACTCATCTTT. Residues: CAYDRLGEARYTDKLIF.

As for this clone: The TCRdb record carries a much larger clone's protein, which differs from this DNA's translation at residue 14; a read error is the likely cause, and the protein listed here is the DNA translation. The rearrangement links TRDV2 to TRDJ1, with 12 bases lining up with TRDD3. Per the germline V gene, CDR1 is GEAIGNYY and CDR2 is EKD. The V segment lost 0 bases and the J segment 7 bases; nucleotides outside the gene matches: 14. The CDR3 covers 18 residues. The CDR3 nucleotides read TGTGCCTGTGACACCGTCGTGGGCTGGGGGATACGAAGCGGTAAACTCATCTTT. This gives the protein CACDTVVGWGIRSGKLIF.

Worth noting for this clone: One base separates it from a far larger clone, so it is likely a read error. The same CDR3 arises from other DNA sequences in this sample as well. This rearrangement joins TRDV2 to TRDJ1; D ambiguous. The CDR3 has 15 amino acids. V was clipped by 2 bases and J by 5 bases, with 17 bases between them. Germline assignment: CDR1 GEAIGNYY and CDR2 EKD. In DNA, the CDR3 is TGTGCCTGTGACAGCCTGGTCTTAAGGGCTGATAAACTCATCTTT. Its protein is CACDSLVLRADKLIF.

To note about this clone: A read error likely explains why the TCRdb protein, taken from a much larger clone, differs from this DNA's translation at residue 6; the protein shown is translated from the DNA. The sample carries other DNA sequences with the same CDR3. The chain links TRDV2 to TRDJ3; D is perhaps TRDD3 (6 bases). The CDR3 has 18 residues. The V gene lost 0 bases and the J gene lost 0 bases, with 11 bases spanning the gap. The V gene's germline CDR1 is GEAIGNYY and CDR2 EKD. This CDR3 is CACDTVGGSSWDTRQMFF. In nucleotides, the CDR3 is TGTGCCTGTGACACCGTTGGGGGCAGCTCCTGGGACACCCGACAGATGTTTTTC.

Concerning this clone itself: With a far larger clone one base away, a read error is the likely cause. The same CDR3 is also encoded by other DNA sequences in this sample. This chain links TRDV2 with TRDJ1, with a possible D match to TRDD3 (6 bases). In germline, CDR1 is GEAIGNYY, CDR2 EKD. The CDR3 contains 13 residues. The CDR3 reads CACDTLGGDKLIF. CDR3 nucleotides: TGCGCCTGTGACACGCTTGGGGGCGATAAACTCATCTTT.